The T cell receptor beta chain described here comes from a study of T-cell reconstitution after alpha-beta-depleted transplantation in children. The study, taken as a whole, reports: The origin of alpha-beta T cells about two months after transplant was reportedly several hundred expanded graft clones.

The table lists this clonotype with many counts. Its matching antigen is unknown. It was with unique molecular identifiers that the TCRbeta library was prepared. Using its own MiXCR run on the PCR reads, TCRdb lists one record per CDR3 protein. The sample lists under 850,000 distinct CDR3 sequences; approximately 14% were seen once. J gave up 2 bases and V 3 bases, and 6 bases lay outside the gene matches. The CDR3 covers 15 residues. CDR1 is DFQATT and CDR2 is SNEGSKA in the germline V gene (reference sequence). The V gene is TRBV20-1, the J gene TRBJ2-3; 9 bases are a match to TRBD2. Sample: PBMCs, taken before TCRalphabeta/CD19-depleted stem cell transplant. The TCR originated in a girl aged 2 to 10 with congenital amegakaryocytic thrombocytopenia, due to receive a stem cell transplant. DNA of the CDR3: TGCAGTGCTAGTCCGCCTAGCGGGATCACAGATACGCAGTATTTT. Its protein is CSASPPSGITDTQYF.